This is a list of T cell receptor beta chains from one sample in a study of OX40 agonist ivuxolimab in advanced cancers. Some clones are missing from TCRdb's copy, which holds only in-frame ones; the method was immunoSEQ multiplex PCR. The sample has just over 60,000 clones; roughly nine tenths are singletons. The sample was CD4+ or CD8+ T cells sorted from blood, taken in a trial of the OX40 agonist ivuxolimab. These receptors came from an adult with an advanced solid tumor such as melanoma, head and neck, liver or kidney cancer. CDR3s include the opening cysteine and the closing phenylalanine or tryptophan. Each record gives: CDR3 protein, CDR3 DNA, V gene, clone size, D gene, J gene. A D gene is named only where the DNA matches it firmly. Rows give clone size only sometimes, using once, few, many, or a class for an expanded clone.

CDR3aa: CASSKAPGLDGNTIYF
CDR3nt: TGTGCCAGCAGCAAAGCGCCAGGGCTCGATGGAAACACCATATATTTT
v_gene: TRBV21-1
abundance: .
d_gene: .
j_gene: TRBJ1-3

CDR3aa: CASSPLGLYGGEQYF
CDR3nt: TGTGCCAGCAGCCCCCTCGGACTATATGGGGGCGAGCAGTACTTC
v_gene: TRBV7-2
abundance: .
d_gene: .
j_gene: TRBJ2-7

CDR3aa: CAISSGRTTDTQYF
CDR3nt: TGTGCCATCAGTTCAGGGCGTACAACAGATACGCAGTATTTT
v_gene: TRBV10-3
abundance: .
d_gene: .
j_gene: TRBJ2-3

CDR3aa: CASRFGQEPYGYTF
CDR3nt: TGTGCCAGCCGATTTGGACAGGAGCCGTATGGCTACACCTTC
v_gene: TRBV27
abundance: .
d_gene: TRBD1
j_gene: TRBJ1-2

CDR3aa: CASSISGQGDYGYTF
CDR3nt: TGTGCCAGTAGTATCTCGGGACAGGGAGACTATGGCTACACCTTC
v_gene: TRBV19
abundance: .
d_gene: TRBD1
j_gene: TRBJ1-2

CDR3aa: CSVEGHSRSQETQYF
CDR3nt: TGCAGCGTTGAAGGGCACAGCAGGTCCCAAGAGACCCAGTACTTC
v_gene: TRBV29-1
abundance: .
d_gene: .
j_gene: TRBJ2-5

CDR3aa: CATRGRYTDTQYF
CDR3nt: TGTGCCACCCGGGGGCGGTACACAGATACGCAGTATTTT
v_gene: TRBV6-6
abundance: .
d_gene: .
j_gene: TRBJ2-3

CDR3aa: CASSVSPLAADTQYF
CDR3nt: TGTGCCAGCAGCGTATCCCCCCTGGCGGCAGATACGCAGTATTTT
v_gene: TRBV9
abundance: .
d_gene: .
j_gene: TRBJ2-3

CDR3aa: CASTASGPPLYGYTF
CDR3nt: TGTGCCAGCACCGCCTCAGGTCCTCCTCTCTATGGCTACACCTTC
v_gene: TRBV6-1
abundance: .
d_gene: .
j_gene: TRBJ1-2

CDR3aa: CASSSGQGSANEQFF
CDR3nt: TGTGCCAGCAGCTCAGGACAGGGATCGGCCAATGAGCAGTTCTTC
v_gene: TRBV5-4
abundance: .
d_gene: TRBD1
j_gene: TRBJ2-1

CDR3aa: CASSRDSLNTGELFF
CDR3nt: TGCGCCAGCAGTCGTGACTCCCTGAACACCGGGGAGCTGTTTTTT
v_gene: TRBV5-1
abundance: .
d_gene: .
j_gene: TRBJ2-2

CDR3aa: CAWMGESEAFF
CDR3nt: TGTGCCTGGATGGGGGAATCCGAAGCTTTCTTT
v_gene: TRBV30
abundance: .
d_gene: .
j_gene: TRBJ1-1

CDR3aa: CASSVQGSHGYTF
CDR3nt: TGTGCCAGCAGCGTACAGGGGAGTCATGGCTACACCTTC
v_gene: TRBV5-6
abundance: once
d_gene: TRBD1
j_gene: TRBJ1-2

CDR3aa: CASSQGGVEPQHF
CDR3nt: TGTGCCAGCTCACAGGGGGGGGTTGAACCCCAGCATTTT
v_gene: TRBV18
abundance: .
d_gene: .
j_gene: TRBJ1-5

CDR3aa: CASSVELASPPYEQYF
CDR3nt: TGTGCCAGCAGCGTAGAGCTCGCATCCCCACCCTACGAGCAGTACTTC
v_gene: TRBV9
abundance: .
d_gene: .
j_gene: TRBJ2-7

CDR3aa: CASSTAYEQYF
CDR3nt: TGTGCCAGTAGTACAGCCTACGAGCAGTACTTC
v_gene: TRBV19
abundance: .
d_gene: .
j_gene: TRBJ2-7

CDR3aa: CATSRGAGVNSETQYF
CDR3nt: TGTGCCACCAGCAGGGGAGCGGGGGTGAATTCAGAGACCCAGTACTTC
v_gene: TRBV15
abundance: .
d_gene: TRBD2
j_gene: TRBJ2-5

CDR3aa: CASSLYPGQGPMNTEAFF
CDR3nt: TGCGCCAGCAGCTTGTACCCGGGACAGGGTCCCATGAACACTGAAGCTTTCTTT
v_gene: TRBV5-1
abundance: once
d_gene: TRBD1
j_gene: TRBJ1-1

CDR3aa: CASRGSGLSYEQYF
CDR3nt: TGTGCCAGCAGGGGGAGCGGCCTCTCCTACGAGCAGTACTTC
v_gene: TRBV6-5
abundance: .
d_gene: .
j_gene: TRBJ2-7

CDR3aa: CASSQRGQDYGYTF
CDR3nt: TGTGCCAGCAGTCAACGGGGACAGGATTATGGCTACACCTTC
v_gene: TRBV6-5
abundance: .
d_gene: TRBD1
j_gene: TRBJ1-2

CDR3aa: CSAGTGSTHGYTF
CDR3nt: TGCAGCGCAGGGACAGGGAGCACTCATGGCTACACCTTC
v_gene: TRBV29-1
abundance: .
d_gene: TRBD1
j_gene: TRBJ1-2

CDR3aa: CASSSIHEQFF
CDR3nt: TGTGCCAGCTCTAGCATCCATGAGCAGTTCTTC
v_gene: TRBV6-1
abundance: once
d_gene: .
j_gene: TRBJ2-1

CDR3aa: CASSPRAEGEKLFF
CDR3nt: TGTGCCAGCTCACCACGGGCCGAAGGTGAAAAACTGTTTTTT
v_gene: TRBV18
abundance: .
d_gene: .
j_gene: TRBJ1-4

CDR3aa: CASSEGASPLHF
CDR3nt: TGCGCCAGCAGCGAAGGGGCTTCACCCCTCCACTTT
v_gene: TRBV5-1
abundance: .
d_gene: .
j_gene: TRBJ1-6

CDR3aa: CASRGFNSPLHF
CDR3nt: TGTGCCAGCAGGGGCTTCAATTCACCCCTCCACTTT
v_gene: TRBV6-6
abundance: .
d_gene: .
j_gene: TRBJ1-6

CDR3aa: CASSSGGGGYEQYF
CDR3nt: TGTGCCAGCAGCTCCGGCGGCGGTGGTTACGAGCAGTACTTC
v_gene: TRBV11-2
abundance: .
d_gene: .
j_gene: TRBJ2-7

CDR3aa: CASSQAPDRETQYF
CDR3nt: TGTGCCAGCAGCCAAGCCCCGGATAGAGAGACCCAGTACTTC
v_gene: TRBV4-2
abundance: .
d_gene: .
j_gene: TRBJ2-5

CDR3aa: CASSPWTGASTDTQYF
CDR3nt: TGTGCCAGCAGCCCATGGACAGGAGCTAGCACAGATACGCAGTATTTT
v_gene: TRBV7-2
abundance: .
d_gene: TRBD1
j_gene: TRBJ2-3

CDR3aa: CASSLGAGATDTQYF
CDR3nt: TGTGCCAGCAGCTTAGGGGCGGGGGCCACAGATACGCAGTATTTT
v_gene: TRBV7-2
abundance: .
d_gene: .
j_gene: TRBJ2-3

CDR3aa: CASSTRSEQYF
CDR3nt: TGTGCCAGCAGCACCCGGAGCGAGCAGTACTTC
v_gene: TRBV11-3
abundance: .
d_gene: .
j_gene: TRBJ2-7

CDR3aa: CASTPGQFNYGYTF
CDR3nt: TGCGCCAGCACCCCGGGTCAGTTTAACTATGGCTACACCTTC
v_gene: TRBV5-1
abundance: .
d_gene: .
j_gene: TRBJ1-2

CDR3aa: CASSLTPRSSGNTIYF
CDR3nt: TGCGCCAGCAGCTTAACCCCTCGGAGCTCTGGAAACACCATATATTTT
v_gene: TRBV5-1
abundance: .
d_gene: .
j_gene: TRBJ1-3

CDR3aa: CASLEGGAGTEAFF
CDR3nt: TGTGCCAGCTTAGAGGGGGGGGCTGGCACTGAAGCTTTCTTT
v_gene: TRBV6-5
abundance: .
d_gene: .
j_gene: TRBJ1-1

CDR3aa: CASSPRGGLIDTQYF
CDR3nt: TGTGCCAGCAGTCCCCGGGGCGGATTGATAGATACGCAGTATTTT
v_gene: TRBV25-1
abundance: .
d_gene: .
j_gene: TRBJ2-3

CDR3aa: CASSRVGERTNYGYTF
CDR3nt: TGCGCCAGCAGCCGTGTCGGGGAACGTACTAACTATGGCTACACCTTC
v_gene: TRBV5-1
abundance: once
d_gene: .
j_gene: TRBJ1-2

CDR3aa: CASGRGTTNTGELFF
CDR3nt: TGTGCTAGTGGCAGAGGGACTACGAACACCGGGGAGCTGTTTTTT
v_gene: TRBV12-5
abundance: few
d_gene: TRBD2
j_gene: TRBJ2-2

CDR3aa: CASSYSAGWSYTF
CDR3nt: TGTGCCAGCAGTTACTCGGCAGGGTGGAGCTACACCTTC
v_gene: TRBV6-5
abundance: .
d_gene: .
j_gene: TRBJ1-2

CDR3aa: CAWRSTGADTQYF
CDR3nt: TGTGCCTGGAGATCCACGGGGGCAGATACGCAGTATTTT
v_gene: TRBV30
abundance: .
d_gene: .
j_gene: TRBJ2-3

CDR3aa: CASSLRREVNEQFF
CDR3nt: TGTGCCAGCAGCTTACGGCGGGAGGTCAATGAGCAGTTCTTC
v_gene: TRBV7-9
abundance: .
d_gene: TRBD2
j_gene: TRBJ2-1

CDR3aa: CASRGGPTSGGTRVMAQYF
CDR3nt: TGTGCCAGCAGAGGTGGACCGACTAGCGGGGGCACAAGGGTAATGGCCCAGTACTTC
v_gene: TRBV7-9
abundance: .
d_gene: TRBD2
j_gene: TRBJ2-5

CDR3aa: CASSPPDRENQETQYF
CDR3nt: TGTGCCAGCAGCCCTCCGGACAGAGAAAACCAAGAGACCCAGTACTTC
v_gene: TRBV5-5
abundance: .
d_gene: .
j_gene: TRBJ2-5